These 26 T cell receptor beta chains came from one sample sequenced in a study of T cell responses to AZD1222 COVID-19 vaccine. Assay: immunoSEQ multiplex PCR; the TCRdb copy retains only in-frame clones and omits some. This sample has around 140,000 clones; 92% occur once, and the top ten carry around 3.3%. Material: peripheral blood, obtained 28 days after the second AZD1222 dose. These receptors originate from an adult who received the AZD1222 COVID-19 vaccine.

The V gene is TRBV7-2, the J gene TRBJ2-7; D remains unclear. V was pared by 0 bases and J by 6 bases, with 9 bases between. This CDR3 region has 13 residues. Germline V gene data show CDR1 as SGHTA and CDR2 as FQGNSA. This CDR3 reads CASSLAVRVEQYF. CDR3 nucleotides: TGTGCCAGCAGCTTAGCGGTAAGGGTCGAGCAGTACTTC.

This clone was counted a single time. The rearrangement uses TRBV5-6 and TRBJ2-5; 9 bases match TRBD1. CDR3 length: 16 residues. V lost 3 bases to trimming and J lost 1 base; unmatched junction nucleotides: 7. Germline V gene sequence: CDR1 SGHDT, CDR2 YYEEEE. The CDR3 region is CASSSLGQGTQETQYF. The CDR3 DNA reads as TGTGCCAGCAGCTCACTTGGACAGGGGACCCAAGAGACCCAGTACTTC.

The V gene is TRBV28, the J gene TRBJ1-2; D possibly corresponds to TRBD1 (5 bases). Germline CDR1 and CDR2: MDHEN and SYDVKM. Deletions cut 5 bases from V and 4 bases from J, with 14 bases between. The CDR3 totals 14 residues. The CDR3 DNA sequence: TGTGCCAGCAGTCCCTTCGGGGGGGGCTATGGCTACACCTTC. As protein: CASSPFGGGYGYTF.

The genes are TRBV27 and TRBJ1-1; D possibly corresponds to TRBD1 (5 bases). From germline, CDR1 is MNHEY and CDR2 SMNVEV (reference sequence). Trimming shortened V by 3 bases and J by 0 bases, and 11 bases separated the two germline ends. The CDR3 spans 15 residues. CDR3 sequence: CASSFQGGMNTEAFF. The CDR3 DNA sequence: TGTGCCAGCAGTTTTCAGGGCGGGATGAACACTGAAGCTTTCTTT.

The V gene is TRBV3-1 (or the pseudogene TRBV3-2), the J gene TRBJ1-1; no reliable D call. Germline CDR1 is LGHDT and CDR2 is YNNKEL (reference sequence). The CDR3 has 13 residues. The V end lost 2 bases, the J end lost 1 base, and 5 bases lay between the germline ends. The CDR3 region is CASSQTPNTEAFF. The CDR3 region has the DNA TGTGCCAGCAGCCAAACCCCGAACACTGAAGCTTTCTTT.

The chain uses TRBV18 and TRBJ2-1, with 10 bases fitting TRBD2. Per germline, CDR1 KGHSH and CDR2 LQKENI. The CDR3 extends over 15 amino acids. Trimming removed 3 bases from V and 8 bases from J; junction bases left unmatched: 7. The CDR3 DNA reads as TGTGCCAGCTCACCCCAAGCGGGAGGGCGGGATGAGCAGTTCTTC. Its protein is CASSPQAGGRDEQFF.

The chain joins TRBV25-1 to TRBJ1-2, with D unclear. V was cut by 5 bases and J by 8 bases, with 12 bases left in between. CDR1 MGHDK and CDR2 SYGVNS come from the germline V gene. The length of the CDR3 is 12 residues. The chain's CDR3 is CASSITTGGYTF. In DNA form, the CDR3 reads TGTGCCAGCAGTATCACAACCGGCGGCTACACCTTC.

The table lists this clone with a count of one. The J gene is TRBJ2-7, the V gene TRBV5-5, with 12 bases that match TRBD2. CDR3 length: 17 residues. Germline V gives CDR1 SGHKS, CDR2 YYEKEE (reference sequence). V shed 4 bases and J 5 bases; nucleotides not matched to a gene: 13. CDR3: CASSGRTSGMSLDEQYF. The CDR3 region has the DNA TGTGCCAGCAGCGGGAGGACTAGCGGGATGAGCTTAGACGAGCAGTACTTC.

This chain links TRBV24-1 with TRBJ2-2; D is uncertain. The CDR3 extends over 17 amino acids. Trimming left V 3 bases short and J 0 bases short, with 13 bases between. Per the germline V gene, CDR1 is KGHDR and CDR2 is SFDVKD. CDR3 sequence: CATSDIVSSSNTGELFF. The CDR3 nucleotides read TGTGCCACCAGTGATATCGTGTCGTCCTCGAACACCGGGGAGCTGTTTTTT.

This sequence joins TRBV13 and TRBJ1-3, with D possibly TRBD1 on 6 matching bases. Trimming took off 3 bases at V and 2 bases at J, with 8 bases between the two ends. Germline V gene data show CDR1 as PRHDT and CDR2 as FYEKMQ (reference sequence). CDR3 length: 14 residues. The CDR3 protein is CASSFDRTGNTIYF. CDR3 in DNA: TGTGCCAGCAGCTTCGACAGGACTGGAAACACCATATATTTT. The full variable domain, completed using reference TRBV13 and TRBJ1-3, is AAGVIQSPRHLIKEKRETATLKCYPIPRHDTVYWYQQGPGQDPQFLISFYEKMQSDKGSIPDRFSAQQFSDYHSELNMSSLELGDSALYFCASSFDRTGNTIYFGEGSWLTVV.

The rearrangement uses TRBV7-2 and TRBJ2-7; 14 positions agree with TRBD2. J gave up 5 bases and V 0 bases, and 3 bases lay outside the gene matches. CDR3 size: 16 residues. Per the germline V gene, CDR1 is SGHTA and CDR2 is FQGNSA. The CDR3 DNA reads TGTGCCAGCAGCTTAGCCCGGACTAGCGGGAGGAACGAGCAGTACTTC. It translates to CASSLARTSGRNEQYF.

J is TRBJ1-1 and V is TRBV25-1; TRBD1 matches 7 bases. CDR1 MGHDK and CDR2 SYGVNS come from the germline V gene. The length of the CDR3 is 13 residues. V shed 6 bases, J shed 0 bases, and the junction held 1 base outside the gene matches. In nucleotides, the CDR3 is TGTGCCAGCAGAGGACAGGTGAACACTGAAGCTTTCTTT. It translates to CASRGQVNTEAFF.

The rearrangement uses TRBV7-2 and TRBJ1-2; possible D gene TRBD1, 5 bases. This CDR3 contains 13 residues. V gave up 7 bases and J gave up 0 bases, with 9 bases separating them. In germline, CDR1 is SGHTA, CDR2 FQGNSA. Here the CDR3 reads CASKGTANYGYTF. The CDR3 DNA reads TGTGCCAGCAAGGGGACGGCTAACTATGGCTACACCTTC.

The rearrangement joins TRBV4-2 to TRBJ1-2; TRBD1 matches 11 bases. V shed 0 bases, J shed 7 bases, and the junction held 4 bases outside the gene matches. CDR3 length: 15 residues. The germline V gene has CDR1 LGHNA and CDR2 YNFKEQ. This chain's CDR3 is CASSQEDRGLFGYTF. As DNA, the CDR3 is TGTGCCAGCAGCCAAGAGGACAGGGGGCTCTTTGGCTACACCTTC.

Worth noting for this clone: Different DNA sequences within this sample yield the same CDR3. CDR3: CASSPQDRGNTEAFF. The CDR3 coding sequence is TGCGCCAGCAGCCCCCAGGACAGGGGGAACACTGAAGCTTTCTTT. The rearrangement joins TRBV5-1 to TRBJ1-1; TRBD1 aligns across 9 bases. V shed 4 bases and J 1 base; nucleotides not matched to a gene: 5. The CDR3 consists of 15 residues. The germline CDR1 and CDR2 sequences are SGHRS and YFSETQ.

The V gene is TRBV9, the J gene TRBJ2-7; 13 nucleotides line up with TRBD2. The V gene's germline CDR1 is SGDLS and CDR2 YYNGEE. There are 14 residues in the CDR3. Trimming removed 1 base from V and 7 bases from J; junction bases left unmatched: 2. The CDR3 DNA reads as TGTGCCAGCAGCGTAACTAGCGGGAGGGGGGAGCAGTACTTC. Its protein product is CASSVTSGRGEQYF. Complete variable domain (other parts from reference TRBV9 and TRBJ2-7): DSGVTQTPKHLITATGQRVTLRCSPRSGDLSVYWYQQSLDQGLQFLIQYYNGEERAKGNILERFSAQQFPDLHSELNLSSLELGDSALYFCASSVTSGRGEQYFGPGTRLTVT.

This clone was recorded once. The DNA of the CDR3 is TGTGCCAGCAGCACTTCCGCGGGTGCCACTGAAGCTTTCTTT. Translating gives CASSTSAGATEAFF. V usage is TRBV7-9 and J usage is TRBJ1-1; D gene uncertain. V lost 5 bases to trimming and J lost 4 bases, with 14 bases between them. This CDR3 region has 14 residues. Germline loops: CDR1 SEHNR, CDR2 FQNEAQ (reference sequence).

The chain couples TRBV19 to TRBJ1-4; a weak D match, TRBD1 (6 bases). Between the trimmed V and J ends, which lost 1 base and 12 bases, there was a span of 9 bases. From germline, CDR1 is LNHDA and CDR2 SQIVND (reference sequence). This CDR3 is 12 amino acids long. CDR3 protein: CASSIAGVELFF. The DNA of the CDR3 is TGTGCCAGTAGTATAGCAGGGGTAGAACTGTTTTTT.

The chain combines TRBV6-1 with TRBJ1-3; D unclear. Between the trimmed V and J ends, which lost 0 bases and 2 bases, there was a span of 5 bases. The CDR3 runs 14 residues. The V gene's germline CDR1 is MNHNS and CDR2 SASEGT. CDR3 nucleotides: TGTGCCAGCAGTGAAGCAGGGACTGGAAACACCATATATTTT. It is translated as CASSEAGTGNTIYF.

The chain is built from TRBV18 and TRBJ2-1; D is undetermined. The CDR3 contains 15 residues. CDR1 is KGHSH, CDR2 LQKENI, per germline. Trimming took off 2 bases at V and 3 bases at J, with 11 bases between the two ends. The CDR3: CASSPLWRSYNEQFF. The CDR3 DNA follows: TGTGCCAGCTCACCATTGTGGAGAAGCTACAATGAGCAGTTCTTC.

This clone showed up just once. CDR3 residues: CSARLAGVPGANVLTF. In DNA, the CDR3 is TGCAGCGCCAGACTAGCGGGAGTGCCTGGGGCCAACGTCCTGACTTTC. V is TRBV29-1 and J is TRBJ2-6; the match to TRBD2 covers 12 bases. This CDR3 has 16 residues. Germline CDR1 is SQVTM and CDR2 is ANQGSEA. The J segment lost 2 bases and the V segment lost 7 bases, leaving 6 bases of the junction unmatched.

The rearrangement uses TRBV11-2 and TRBJ2-2; D unresolved. The V gene's germline CDR1 is SGHAT and CDR2 FQNNGV. The CDR3 is 15 amino acids. The V end was cut by 1 base, the J end by 1 base, with 7 bases between. The CDR3 coding sequence is TGTGCCAGCAGCTTAGCAGCAGGGAACACCGGGGAGCTGTTTTTT. Translation: CASSLAAGNTGELFF.

This rearrangement joins TRBV28 to TRBJ1-2; TRBD1 is a possible D gene (6 bases). Between the trimmed V and J ends, which lost 4 bases and 2 bases, there was a span of 11 bases. Germline V lookup: CDR1 MDHEN, CDR2 SYDVKM. The CDR3 spans 14 residues. The CDR3 DNA is TGTGCCAGCAGTTCCTCAGGGGTCAACTATGGCTACACCTTC. This gives the protein CASSSSGVNYGYTF.

This sequence joins TRBV5-1 and TRBJ2-3; 12 positions match TRBD1. The ends lost 0 bases at V and 4 bases at J; junction bases unmatched: 3. The CDR3 extends over 16 amino acids. CDR1 SGHRS and CDR2 YFSETQ come from the germline V gene. The CDR3 nucleotides read TGCGCCAGCAGCTTGGCCGGGACAGGGGGCGCAGATACGCAGTATTTT. Amino acids: CASSLAGTGGADTQYF.

The rearrangement joins TRBV24-1 to TRBJ2-1; TRBD1 agrees at 8 bases. Germline lookup yields CDR1 KGHDR and CDR2 SFDVKD. CDR3 length equals 16 residues. The V and J ends lost 2 bases and 3 bases, in that order; junction bases with no gene match: 5. CDR3 sequence reads: CATSDSDRGLYNEQFF. The CDR3 DNA follows: TGTGCCACCAGTGATTCCGACAGGGGACTCTACAATGAGCAGTTCTTC.

This chain uses TRBV12-3 or TRBV12-4 with TRBJ2-5; TRBD2 might be the D (6 bases). The CDR3 loop spans 13 amino acids. V shed 10 bases and J shed 4 bases, with 16 bases lying between them. The DNA for the CDR3 is TGTGCCATCACGAGACTGGGGGGAGAGACCCAGTACTTC. This codes for CAITRLGGETQYF.